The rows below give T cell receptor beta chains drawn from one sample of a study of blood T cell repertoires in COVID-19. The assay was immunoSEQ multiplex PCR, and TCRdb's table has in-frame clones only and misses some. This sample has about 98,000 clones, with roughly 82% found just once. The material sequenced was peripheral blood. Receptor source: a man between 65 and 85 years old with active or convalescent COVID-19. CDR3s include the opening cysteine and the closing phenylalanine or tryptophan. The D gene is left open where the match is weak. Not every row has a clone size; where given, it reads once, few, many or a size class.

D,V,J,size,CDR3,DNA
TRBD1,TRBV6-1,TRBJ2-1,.,CASSGRQGSEWVYNEQFF,TGTGCCAGCAGTGGACGACAGGGCTCAGAGTGGGTTTACAATGAGCAGTTCTTC
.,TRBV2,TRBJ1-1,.,CASSAGDTEAFF,TGTGCCAGCAGCGCCGGGGACACTGAAGCTTTCTTT
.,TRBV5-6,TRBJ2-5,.,CASSLFLAQETQYF,TGTGCCAGCAGCTTGTTTCTAGCCCAAGAGACCCAGTACTTC
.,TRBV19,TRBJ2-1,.,CASTPNGGRGNNNEQFF,TGTGCCAGTACTCCAAACGGGGGCAGGGGGAACAACAATGAGCAGTTCTTC
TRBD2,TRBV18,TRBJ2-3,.,CASSPNGGSRDTQYF,TGTGCCAGCTCACCAAACGGGGGGTCCCGGGATACGCAGTATTTT
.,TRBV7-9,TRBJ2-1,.,CASSFVEQFF,TGTGCCAGCAGCTTCGTTGAGCAGTTCTTC
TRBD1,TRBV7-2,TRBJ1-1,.,CASSAGQGRTFF,TGTGCCAGCAGCGCGGGACAGGGTCGGACTTTCTTT
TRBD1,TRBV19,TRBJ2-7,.,CASSISGQASYEQYF,TGTGCCAGTAGTATATCCGGACAGGCGTCCTACGAGCAGTACTTC
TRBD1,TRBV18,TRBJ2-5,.,CASSPINTGGETQYF,TGTGCCAGCTCACCCATTAATACAGGGGGAGAGACCCAGTACTTC
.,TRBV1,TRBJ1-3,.,CTSSRGEKGPSGNTIYF,TGCACCAGCAGCCGCGGGGAGAAGGGCCCCTCTGGAAACACCATATATTTT
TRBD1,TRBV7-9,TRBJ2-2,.,CASSLGQGEAGELFF,TGTGCCAGCAGCTTAGGGCAGGGGGAAGCCGGGGAGCTGTTTTTT
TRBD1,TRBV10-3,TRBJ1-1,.,CAIRETGGWNTEAFF,TGTGCCATCAGGGAGACAGGGGGGTGGAACACTGAAGCTTTCTTT
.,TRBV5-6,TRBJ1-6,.,CASSLESANSPLHF,TGTGCCAGCAGCTTAGAGAGTGCTAATTCACCCCTCCACTTT
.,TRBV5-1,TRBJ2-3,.,CASSLGQSTDTQYF,TGCGCCAGCAGCTTGGGGCAAAGCACAGATACGCAGTATTTT
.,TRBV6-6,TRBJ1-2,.,CASRGEGGYGYTF,TGTGCCAGCAGAGGGGAGGGTGGATATGGCTACACCTTC
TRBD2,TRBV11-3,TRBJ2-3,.,CASRERGGDTQYF,TGTGCCAGCAGGGAGCGGGGGGGAGATACGCAGTATTTT
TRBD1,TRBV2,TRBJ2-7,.,CASRTGIYYEQYF,TGTGCCAGCAGGACAGGGATCTACTACGAGCAGTACTTC
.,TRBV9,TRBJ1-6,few,CASSPGDPNSPLHF,TGTGCCAGCAGCCCAGGGGACCCGAATTCACCCCTCCACTTT
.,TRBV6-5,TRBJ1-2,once,CASRPQGRDYGYTF,TGTGCCAGCCGACCGCAGGGGAGGGACTATGGCTACACCTTC
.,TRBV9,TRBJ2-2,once,CASSAVTGELFF,TGTGCCAGCAGCGCTGTCACCGGGGAGCTGTTTTTT
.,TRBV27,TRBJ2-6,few,CASREGVGGANVLTF,TGTGCCAGCAGGGAGGGAGTAGGTGGGGCCAACGTCCTGACTTTC
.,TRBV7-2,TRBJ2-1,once,CASSSAIKLGEQFF,TGTGCCAGCAGCTCAGCCATCAAACTCGGTGAGCAGTTCTTC
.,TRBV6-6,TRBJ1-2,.,CASRLTGRGVGGYTF,TGTGCCAGCAGGCTAACAGGGAGGGGTGTGGGTGGCTACACCTTC
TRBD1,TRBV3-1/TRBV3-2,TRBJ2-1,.,CASSLSGQTYNEQFF,TGTGCCAGCAGCCTTTCGGGACAGACCTACAATGAGCAGTTCTTC
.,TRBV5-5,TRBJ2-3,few,CASSPNPRTDTQYF,TGTGCCAGCAGCCCTAACCCGAGAACAGATACGCAGTATTTT
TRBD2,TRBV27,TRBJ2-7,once,CASSSLAGAFTYEQYF,TGTGCCAGCAGTTCACTAGCGGGGGCATTCACCTACGAGCAGTACTTC
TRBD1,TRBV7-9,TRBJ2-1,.,CASRAGTGLNEQFF,TGTGCCAGCAGGGCCGGGACAGGGCTTAATGAGCAGTTCTTC
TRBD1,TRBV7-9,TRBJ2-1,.,CASSLTSGDRGNEQFF,TGTGCCAGCAGCTTAACGAGCGGGGACAGGGGGAATGAGCAGTTCTTC
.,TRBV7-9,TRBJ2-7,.,CASSLAPQGSYEQYF,TGTGCCAGCAGCTTAGCGCCGCAGGGCTCCTACGAGCAGTACTTC
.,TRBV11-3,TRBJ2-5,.,CASSLQGITTQYF,TGTGCCAGCAGCTTACAGGGTATTACGACCCAGTACTTC
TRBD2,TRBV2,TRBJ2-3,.,CASSEQGQRGSTDTQYF,TGTGCCAGCAGTGAACAGGGGCAGCGGGGGAGCACAGATACGCAGTATTTT
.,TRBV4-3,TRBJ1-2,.,CASSQAVGHNYGYTF,TGCGCCAGCAGCCAAGCCGTTGGACACAACTATGGCTACACCTTC
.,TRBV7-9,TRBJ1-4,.,CASSLDRVSTNEKLFF,TGTGCCAGCAGCTTAGACAGGGTGTCAACTAATGAAAAACTGTTTTTT
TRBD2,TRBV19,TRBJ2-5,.,CASSGTSGGETQYF,TGTGCCAGTAGCGGGACTAGCGGGGGGGAGACCCAGTACTTC
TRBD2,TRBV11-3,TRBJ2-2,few,CASSLEGGRGTGELFF,TGTGCCAGCAGTCTGGAGGGAGGGCGCGGCACCGGGGAGCTGTTTTTT
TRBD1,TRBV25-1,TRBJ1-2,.,CASSDGTEIYGYTF,TGTGCCAGCAGTGATGGGACAGAGATCTATGGCTACACCTTC
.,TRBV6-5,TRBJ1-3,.,CASSSTGYGGNTIYF,TGTGCCAGCAGTTCAACAGGGTACGGTGGAAACACCATATATTTT
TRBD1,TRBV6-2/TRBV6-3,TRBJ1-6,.,CASSWGQVSNYNSPLHF,TGTGCCAGCAGTTGGGGACAGGTCTCCAACTATAATTCACCCCTCCACTTT
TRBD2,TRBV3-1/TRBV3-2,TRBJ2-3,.,CASSQGGGRDTQYF,TGTGCCAGCAGCCAAGGCGGGGGTAGAGATACGCAGTATTTT
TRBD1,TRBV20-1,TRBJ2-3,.,CSASETGGRDTQYF,TGCAGTGCTAGTGAGACAGGGGGCCGAGATACGCAGTATTTT
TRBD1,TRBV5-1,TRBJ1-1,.,CASSFRGDRGTEAFF,TGCGCCAGCAGCTTCAGGGGGGACAGGGGCACTGAAGCTTTCTTT
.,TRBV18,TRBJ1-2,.,CASSPPAGWGYTF,TGTGCCAGCTCACCACCCGCAGGCTGGGGCTACACCTTC
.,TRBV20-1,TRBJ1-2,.,CSARAAYGYTF,TGCAGTGCTAGGGCCGCCTATGGCTACACCTTC
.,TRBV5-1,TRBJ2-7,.,CASSLGGTEQYF,TGCGCCAGCAGCTTAGGGGGAACCGAGCAGTACTTC
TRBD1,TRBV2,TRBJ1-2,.,CASIPGGGGYTF,TGTGCCAGCATACCAGGGGGCGGGGGCTACACCTTC
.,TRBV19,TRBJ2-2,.,CASSIERTGELFF,TGTGCCAGTAGTATTGAGCGCACCGGGGAGCTGTTTTTT
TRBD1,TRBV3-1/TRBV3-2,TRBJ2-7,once,CASSNRQGGIYEQYF,TGTGCCAGCAGCAATCGACAGGGGGGAATCTACGAGCAGTACTTC
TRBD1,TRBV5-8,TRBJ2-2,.,CATKPQGVKTGELFF,TGTGCCACTAAGCCACAGGGGGTAAAAACCGGGGAGCTGTTTTTT
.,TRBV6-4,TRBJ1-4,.,CASTERGREKLFF,TGTGCCAGTACAGAAAGAGGGAGGGAAAAACTGTTTTTT
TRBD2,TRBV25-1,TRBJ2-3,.,CASSEEHGTSGLDTQYF,TGTGCCAGCAGTGAGGAACACGGGACTAGCGGCCTAGATACGCAGTATTTT
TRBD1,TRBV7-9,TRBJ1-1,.,CASSLAQGGTEAFF,TGTGCCAGCAGCTTAGCGCAGGGGGGCACTGAAGCTTTCTTT
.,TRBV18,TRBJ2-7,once,CASSPRAGISYEQYF,TGTGCCAGCTCACCTCGGGCGGGGATATCCTACGAGCAGTACTTC
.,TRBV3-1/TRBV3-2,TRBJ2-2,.,CASRFYTGELFF,TGTGCCAGTCGTTTCTACACCGGGGAGCTGTTTTTT
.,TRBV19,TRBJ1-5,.,CASSATNLYSNQPQHF,TGTGCCAGTAGTGCCACTAACCTCTATAGCAATCAGCCCCAGCATTTT